The 15 T cell receptor beta chains below were found in one sample sequenced in a study of blood T cell repertoires in COVID-19. The repertoire was sequenced with immunoSEQ multiplex PCR; TCRdb's copy has only in-frame clones and lacks some. This sample has a few hundred thousand clones; about nine tenths occur once, and the top ten carry 8% to 13%. Sequenced input: PBMCs or T cells enriched from blood (not recorded which). All receptors come from a woman aged 18-29 years who had recovered from COVID-19.

The chain employs TRBV24-1 and TRBJ2-7, with D possibly TRBD2 on 6 matching bases. Germline-derived CDR1 and CDR2 are KGHDR and SFDVKD. The CDR3 length is 14 residues. Trimming took off 1 base at V and 5 bases at J, with 11 bases between the two ends. The CDR3 DNA reads as TGTGCCACCAGTGATTTTCGGGGCGGGAACGAGCAGTACTTC. Translation: CATSDFRGGNEQYF.

The chain is built from TRBV7-8 and TRBJ2-3; TRBD2 matches at 11 bases. Germline CDR1 SGHVS, CDR2 FQNEAQ. The CDR3 loop spans 16 amino acids. Unmatched junction bases numbered 10, after V lost 5 bases and J lost 6 bases. In nucleotides, the CDR3 is TGTGCCAGCAGCGAAGAACTAGCGGGGGCGTATGATACGCAGTATTTT. It translates to CASSEELAGAYDTQYF.

This rearrangement joins TRBV29-1 to TRBJ2-7, with 15 nucleotides matching TRBD2. This CDR3 has 21 residues. V lost 5 bases, J lost 1 base, and 21 bases stayed unmatched. Per the germline V gene, CDR1 is SQVTM and CDR2 is ANQGSEA. The CDR3 nucleotides are TGCAGCGTTCAACTTAGGTTGGACAGGGGGACTAGCGGGGGGATATCCTACGAGCAGTACTTC. Translation gives CSVQLRLDRGTSGGISYEQYF.

The chain joins TRBV9 to TRBJ1-3, with 11 bases matching TRBD1. The V gene's germline CDR1 is SGDLS and CDR2 YYNGEE. The J segment lost 6 bases and the V segment lost 0 bases, leaving 5 bases of the junction unmatched. This CDR3 is built from 16 residues. CDR3: CASSVAGTGGINTIYF. CDR3 DNA sequence: TGTGCCAGCAGCGTAGCTGGGACAGGGGGTATAAACACCATATATTTT.

This chain links TRBV20-1 with TRBJ1-5; 7 bases are a match to TRBD1. The germline V gene has CDR1 DFQATT and CDR2 SNEGSKA (reference sequence). CDR3 length: 17 residues. The ends lost 3 bases at V and 9 bases at J; junction bases unmatched: 20. CDR3 bases: TGCAGTGCTAGTCTAACCCCCCCGGGACAGACTTTTTCGCCCCAGCATTTT. Its protein is CSASLTPPGQTFSPQHF.

V usage is TRBV6-2 or TRBV6-3 and J usage is TRBJ1-4; 8 nucleotides match TRBD1. This CDR3 region has 15 residues. From germline, CDR1 is MNHEY and CDR2 SVGEGT. V dropped 5 bases and J dropped 2; count of bases not matched to a gene: 4. The CDR3 spells CASSDQGATNEKLFF. CDR3 coding DNA: TGTGCCAGCAGTGACCAGGGGGCTACTAATGAAAAACTGTTTTTT.

This clone has more than one count but fewer than ten. The J gene is TRBJ1-2, the V gene TRBV7-2; 7 bases fit TRBD1. CDR1 SGHTA and CDR2 FQGNSA come from the germline V gene. The V gene end was trimmed by 5 bases and the J gene end by 2 bases; junction bases not matched to a gene: 11. The CDR3 has 16 residues. Here the CDR3 DNA reads TGTGCCAGCAGCGACGTGGGACAGATATTCAACTATGGCTACACCTTC. As protein: CASSDVGQIFNYGYTF.

V usage is TRBV7-5 and J usage is TRBJ2-7; the tabulated D call, TRBD1, remains unverified against the DNA. TRBV7-5 is marked as a pseudogene. The CDR3 extends over 17 amino acids. As DNA, the CDR3 is TGTGCCAGAAGCTTAGAAGGTGGACAGGGAGTTCTCTACGAGCAGTACTTC. Translated: CARSLEGGQGVLYEQYF.

In this sample, this clone turned up once. The V call is TRBV4-1, the J call TRBJ2-3; 12 nucleotides agree with TRBD2. Looked up from germline, CDR1 is MGHRA and CDR2 is YSYEKL. J was trimmed by 5 bases and V by 3 bases; bases with no gene match: 9. The CDR3 has 17 amino acids. The CDR3 sequence is CASSQLAGGDLVDTQYF. The CDR3 nucleotides read TGCGCCAGCAGCCAGCTAGCGGGGGGGGATTTGGTAGATACGCAGTATTTT.

The chain joins TRBV7-9 to TRBJ1-4; weak D call: TRBD1 (5 bases). V was shortened by 5 bases and J by 8 bases, with 18 bases between the two germline ends. The CDR3 is made up of 15 amino acids. CDR1 is SEHNR and CDR2 is FQNEAQ in the germline V gene (reference sequence). CDR3 coding DNA: TGTGCCAGCAGCCCGACTAGTGGAGAGGGGGAAAAACTGTTTTTT. Protein product: CASSPTSGEGEKLFF.

V is TRBV18 and J is TRBJ2-1, with a possible D match to TRBD2 (6 bases). Between the trimmed V and J ends, which lost 3 bases and 9 bases, there was a span of 15 bases. CDR1 is KGHSH, CDR2 LQKENI, per germline. This CDR3 has 14 amino acids. The DNA of the CDR3 is TGTGCCAGCTCACCTCTTAGCCAGGGAGGTGAGCAGTTCTTC. Encoded protein: CASSPLSQGGEQFF. Variable domain in full (rest from reference TRBV18 and TRBJ2-1): NAGVMQNPRHLVRRRGQEARLRCSPMKGHSHVYWYRQLPEEGLKFMVYLQKENIIDESGMPKERFSAEFPKEGPSILRIQQVVRGDSAAYFCASSPLSQGGEQFFGPGTRLTVL.

V gene TRBV6-4 combines with J gene TRBJ2-7; TRBD1 aligns across 7 bases. The V segment lost 4 bases and the J segment 3 bases; nucleotides outside the gene matches: 12. This CDR3 is built from 16 residues. CDR1 is MRHNA and CDR2 is SNTAGT in the germline V gene. DNA of the CDR3: TGTGCCAGCAGTGCACACCTGGAACGGGACAGCTACGAGCAGTACTTC. Amino acids: CASSAHLERDSYEQYF.

This clone showed up just once. This chain links TRBV27 with TRBJ1-1, with 7 bases lining up with TRBD1. V shed 6 bases, J shed 2 bases, and the junction held 6 bases outside the gene matches. From germline, CDR1 is MNHEY and CDR2 SMNVEV (reference sequence). CDR3 length equals 14 residues. The CDR3 loop reads CASSKQGINTEAFF. The CDR3 DNA follows: TGTGCCAGCAGCAAACAGGGGATTAACACTGAAGCTTTCTTT.

The chain is built from TRBV10-2 and TRBJ1-6; D ambiguous. The ends were cut back, 5 bases at V and 4 bases at J, with 6 bases in the middle. Germline lookup yields CDR1 WSHSY and CDR2 SAAADI. This CDR3 is built from 13 residues. The chain's CDR3 is CASSNQYNSPLHF. The CDR3 coding sequence is TGCGCCAGCAGTAACCAGTATAATTCACCCCTCCACTTT.

V and J are TRBV7-9 and TRBJ1-2; no clear D. The CDR3 is 13 residues long. The V and J ends lost 1 base and 8 bases respectively, with 11 bases between them. Germline assignment: CDR1 SEHNR and CDR2 FQNEAQ (reference sequence). This CDR3 reads CASSLDPLGGYTF. In DNA form, the CDR3 reads TGTGCCAGCAGCTTAGACCCTCTAGGAGGCTACACCTTC. Together with reference TRBV7-9 and TRBJ1-2, the CDR3 gives the full variable domain: DTGVSQNPRHKITKRGQNVTFRCDPISEHNRLYWYRQTLGQGPEFLTYFQNEAQLEKSRLLSDRFSAERPKGSFSTLEIQRTEQGDSAMYLCASSLDPLGGYTFGSGTRLTVV.